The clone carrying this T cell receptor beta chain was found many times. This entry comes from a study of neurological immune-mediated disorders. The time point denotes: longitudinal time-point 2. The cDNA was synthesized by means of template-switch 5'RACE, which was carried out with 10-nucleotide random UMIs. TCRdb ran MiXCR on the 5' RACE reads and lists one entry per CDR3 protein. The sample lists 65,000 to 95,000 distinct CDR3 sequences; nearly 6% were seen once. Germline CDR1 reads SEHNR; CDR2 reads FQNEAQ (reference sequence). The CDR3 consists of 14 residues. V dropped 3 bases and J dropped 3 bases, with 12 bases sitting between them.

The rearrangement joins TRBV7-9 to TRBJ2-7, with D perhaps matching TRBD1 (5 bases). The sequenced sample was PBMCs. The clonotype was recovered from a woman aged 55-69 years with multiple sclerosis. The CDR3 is CASSLSGAVYEQYF. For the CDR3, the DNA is TGTGCCAGCAGCTTGAGTGGGGCCGTCTACGAGCAGTACTTC.